This TCR beta chain was captured by sequencing in a study of blood T cell repertoires in COVID-19. Study-level background: T cells, B-cell-depleted T cells, or PBMCs provided the cDNA or gDNA that served as material.

Seattle participants joined during active infection and were tracked over time. Assay used: immunoSEQ multiplex PCR; TCRdb lists only in-frame clones, some missing. The sample contains 100,000 to 150,000 clones, 86% of which appear only once. CDR1 and CDR2 from the germline V gene are MDHEN and SYDVKM. Between the trimmed V and J ends, which lost 5 bases and 2 bases, there was a span of 6 bases. This CDR3 has 12 amino acids. This chain links TRBV28 with TRBJ1-2; no clear D gene. The TCR originated in a woman between 70 and 85 years old with COVID-19, enrolled during active disease. The sample taken for sequencing was peripheral blood. CDR3 region: CASSLLNYGYTF. CDR3 in DNA: TGTGCCAGCAGTCTCCTGAACTATGGCTACACCTTC.